The 18 T cell receptor beta chains reported below all come from one sample, sequenced in a study of CD8 T cells in ankylosing spondylitis. Notes on the study in general: Typical of ankylosing spondylitis blood, it appeared, was a TCR beta motif of several highly homologous variants.

These receptors are not linked to any known antigen. One entry per CDR3 protein, called by TCRdb with MiXCR from the 5' RACE reads. This table holds 500,000 to 550,000 distinct CDR3 sequences, roughly an eighth found once. Specimen: blood, either unsorted or a sorted T cell fraction (not recorded which). These receptors all stem from a male donor with ankylosing spondylitis.

This clonotype has only a few counts. The chain joins TRBV18 to TRBJ2-3, with 7 bases that match TRBD1. Trimming cost V 2 bases and J 3 bases; bases outside gene matches: 8. The CDR3 is made up of 16 amino acids. Germline V lookup: CDR1 KGHSH, CDR2 LQKENI. The CDR3 region is CASSPSRQGVTDTQYF. CDR3 nucleotide sequence: TGTGCCAGCTCACCATCAAGACAGGGTGTGACAGATACGCAGTATTTT.

This clonotype was counted a few times. The rearrangement uses TRBV20-1 and TRBJ2-1, with a weak D call TRBD1 (6 bases). The CDR3 loop spans 11 amino acids. Trimming removed 5 bases at V and 9 bases at J, with 11 bases between. Germline V gene sequence: CDR1 DFQATT, CDR2 SNEGSKA (reference sequence). The CDR3 bases are TGCAGTGCTGTAGGGGGTAGTGAGCAGTTCTTC. It encodes CSAVGGSEQFF.

This clonotype was counted at least ten times. V and J are TRBV12-3 or TRBV12-4 and TRBJ1-4, with D tentatively TRBD1 (5 bases). The CDR3 runs 12 residues. Trimming removed 7 bases from V and 7 bases from J, with 10 bases in between. The CDR3 DNA is TGTGCCAGCACAGCCGGGGGTGAAAAACTGTTTTTT. Amino acids: CASTAGGEKLFF.

The chain joins TRBV14 to TRBJ1-4; D unresolved. Trimming stripped 1 base from V and 4 bases from J, with 13 bases between. Germline values: CDR1 SGHDN, CDR2 FVKESK. The CDR3 is made up of 16 amino acids. In DNA, the CDR3 is TGTGCCAGCAGCCAAGTGACGCAGGTAGATAATGAAAAACTGTTTTTT. As protein: CASSQVTQVDNEKLFF.

This clonotype showed up just once. The rearrangement links TRBV2 to TRBJ2-3, with 8 bases identical to TRBD2. The V gene's germline CDR1 is SNHLY and CDR2 FYNNEI. The CDR3 is 15 amino acids. Unmatched junction bases numbered 9, after V lost 8 bases and J lost 2 bases. The CDR3: CASCQRGGTTDTQYF. The CDR3 DNA sequence: TGTGCCAGCTGCCAACGGGGGGGGACCACAGATACGCAGTATTTT.

This clonotype has just a few counts. The genes are TRBV20-1 and TRBJ2-7, with D possibly matching TRBD2 (6 bases). In germline, CDR1 is DFQATT, CDR2 SNEGSKA (reference sequence). Trimming pared 3 bases from V and 2 bases from J, leaving 23 bases between. This CDR3 spans 17 amino acids. CDR3 residues: CSASSSGRDLAAYEQYF. For the CDR3, the DNA is TGCAGTGCTAGTTCCAGCGGGCGGGATTTAGCGGCCTACGAGCAGTACTTC.

The chain employs TRBV24-1 and TRBJ1-5; 10 positions match TRBD1. Germline loops: CDR1 KGHDR, CDR2 SFDVKD. CDR3 length equals 16 residues. J was trimmed by 6 bases and V by 4 bases; bases with no gene match: 8. CDR3 in amino acids: CATSDRDRGGFQPQHF. The CDR3, as DNA: TGTGCCACCAGTGACCGGGACAGGGGAGGGTTTCAGCCCCAGCATTTT.

The chain carries TRBV3-1 and TRBJ2-1; D not resolved. Germline lookup yields CDR1 LGHDT and CDR2 YNNKEL (reference sequence). The CDR3 contains 17 residues. Trimming pared 1 base from V and 8 bases from J, leaving 21 bases between. CDR3 bases: TGTGCCAGCAGCCAAGGGGTGGCGGACGAGTTTTTCCATGAGCAGTTCTTC. Translating it yields CASSQGVADEFFHEQFF.

This chain joins TRBV5-1 and TRBJ1-1; 7 bases map to TRBD1. The germline CDR1 and CDR2 sequences are SGHRS and YFSETQ. This CDR3 contains 15 residues. The trim removed 2 bases at V and 3 bases at J, leaving 7 bases unmatched. The CDR3 protein is CASSLRQGMYTEAFF. The CDR3, as DNA: TGCGCCAGCAGCTTAAGACAGGGAATGTACACTGAAGCTTTCTTT.

This chain links TRBV5-6 with TRBJ2-1; no reliable D call. Germline loops: CDR1 SGHDT, CDR2 YYEEEE. CDR3 size: 15 residues. V was clipped by 7 bases and J by 0 bases, with 14 bases between them. CDR3 region: CASGPGLHSYNEQFF. CDR3 nucleotides: TGTGCCAGCGGCCCGGGCCTACACTCCTACAATGAGCAGTTCTTC.

This clonotype was detected a few times. CDR3 in amino acids: CASRNPDKYGYTF. DNA for the CDR3: TGTGCCAGCAGAAACCCCGATAAATACGGCTACACCTTC. The gene calls are TRBV6-1 and TRBJ1-2; D unclear. Germline V lookup: CDR1 MNHNS, CDR2 SASEGT. V dropped 6 bases and J dropped 8 bases, with 16 bases sitting between them. The CDR3 sequence is 13 residues long.

V usage is TRBV24-1 and J usage is TRBJ2-1, with 11 bases that match TRBD1. Germline assignment: CDR1 KGHDR and CDR2 SFDVKD. The CDR3 loop spans 16 amino acids. With 1 base clipped from V and 7 bases from J, the junction kept 5 bases outside the gene matches. In DNA form, the CDR3 reads TGTGCCACCAGTGATTTCGGACAGGGGGCCGGAAATGAGCAGTTCTTC. Its translation is CATSDFGQGAGNEQFF.

J is TRBJ2-5 and V is TRBV20-1, with a weak D call TRBD2 (6 bases). CDR1 DFQATT and CDR2 SNEGSKA come from the germline V gene (reference sequence). The V and J ends lost 4 bases and 6 bases respectively, with 9 bases between them. This CDR3 has 11 amino acids. The CDR3: CSAIGGQTQYF. For the CDR3, the DNA is TGCAGTGCTATCGGGGGACAGACCCAGTACTTC.

The CDR3 nucleotides are TGTGCCAGCAGCCAAGGAAGGGCAGGGTGGGCCAATCAGCCCCAGCATTTT. It encodes CASSQGRAGWANQPQHF. The chain combines TRBV3-1 with TRBJ1-5; perhaps TRBD1 as D (5 bases). This CDR3 has 17 residues. The germline V gene encodes CDR1 LGHDT and CDR2 YNNKEL (reference sequence). V lost 1 base to trimming and J lost 3 bases, with 16 bases between them.

This clonotype was seen a handful of times. This chain joins TRBV6-1 and TRBJ2-3; D assignment may be TRBD1 or TRBD2 (6 bases each). CDR3 size: 15 residues. V was shortened by 6 bases and J by 2 bases, with 15 bases between the two germline ends. Germline V CDR1 and CDR2: MNHNS, SASEGT. This CDR3 is CASSRGTSHTDTQYF. The DNA of the CDR3 is TGTGCCAGCAGCCGGGGGACAAGCCACACAGATACGCAGTATTTT.

This clonotype was seen a few times. This chain uses TRBV6-1 with TRBJ1-2, with TRBD1 identical over 12 bases. CDR3 size: 17 residues. CDR1 and CDR2 from the germline V gene are MNHNS and SASEGT. J was trimmed by 4 bases and V by 6 bases; bases with no gene match: 12. This chain's CDR3 is CASSPGTGGALIYGYTF. Written as DNA, the CDR3 is TGTGCCAGCAGCCCTGGGACAGGGGGCGCCTTAATCTATGGCTACACCTTC.

This clonotype has a handful of counts. The chain recombines TRBV25-1 with TRBJ1-1, with D unresolved. The germline gives CDR1 MGHDK, CDR2 SYGVNS. The V end lost 8 bases, the J end lost 2 bases, and 12 bases lay between the germline ends. The CDR3 consists of 13 residues. CDR3 sequence: CASLKEGNTEAFF. The CDR3 DNA reads TGTGCCAGCCTTAAGGAGGGTAACACTGAAGCTTTCTTT. Full variable domain (rest looked up from reference TRBV25-1 and TRBJ1-1): EADIYQTPRYLVIGTGKKITLECSQTMGHDKMYWYQQDPGMELHLIHYSYGVNSTEKGDLSSESTVSRIRTEHFPLTLESARPSHTSQYLCASLKEGNTEAFFGQGTRLTVV.

This clonotype was seen more than once but under ten times. V is TRBV20-1 and J is TRBJ2-5, with D tentatively TRBD2 (5 bases). The germline CDR1 and CDR2 sequences are DFQATT and SNEGSKA (reference sequence). The length of the CDR3 is 12 residues. V was cut by 0 bases and J by 3 bases, with 5 bases left in between. CDR3 loop: CSARDGKETQYF. The CDR3 coding sequence is TGCAGTGCTAGAGACGGGAAAGAGACCCAGTACTTC.